The rows below give T cell receptor beta chains drawn from one sample of a study of CD8 T cells in ankylosing spondylitis. TCRdb re-called the 5' RACE reads through MiXCR, storing one row per CDR3 protein. The repertoire holds about 220,000 distinct CDR3 sequences, with around 6.6% as singletons. Sequences were obtained from blood, either unsorted or a sorted T cell fraction (not recorded which). Receptor source: a male donor with ankylosing spondylitis. The CDR3 runs from the conserved cysteine through the conserved F or W. Fields, in order: J gene, clone size, D gene, V gene, CDR3 protein, CDR3 DNA. D genes are given only for firm matches. Clone sizes are shown as once, few or many counts, or a class when the clone is expanded.

TRBJ1-4	many	.	TRBV29-1	CSVEDAGAGEKLFF	TGCAGCGTTGAAGACGCGGGGGCTGGGGAAAAACTGTTTTTT
TRBJ2-2	many	TRBD2	TRBV11-2	CASSYAGLAGVTGELFF	TGTGCCAGCAGCTACGCGGGGCTAGCGGGAGTCACCGGGGAGCTGTTTTTT
TRBJ2-1	few	.	TRBV7-9	CASSLAGDAYNEQFF	TGTGCCAGCAGCTTAGCGGGGGACGCCTACAATGAGCAGTTCTTC
TRBJ2-2	few	.	TRBV6-1	CASKDQGTNTGELFF	TGTGCCAGCAAGGATCAGGGAACGAACACCGGGGAGCTGTTTTTT
TRBJ1-2	many	.	TRBV4-3	CASSQGTVRYTF	TGCGCCAGCAGCCAAGGAACCGTAAGGTACACCTTC
TRBJ1-2	many	TRBD1	TRBV20-1	CSARGRGHGYTF	TGCAGTGCTAGGGGGAGGGGGCATGGCTACACCTTC
TRBJ2-2	few	.	TRBV6-1	CASRIDPSRGELFF	TGTGCCAGCAGGATTGATCCCAGCCGCGGGGAGCTGTTTTTT
TRBJ1-5	many	TRBD1	TRBV19	CASRWTGGSNQPQHF	TGTGCCAGTAGATGGACAGGAGGTAGCAATCAGCCCCAGCATTTT
TRBJ2-3	many	.	TRBV20-1	CMAGGFTDTQYF	TGTATGGCGGGCGGATTTACAGATACGCAGTATTTT
TRBJ2-1	many	TRBD1	TRBV4-2	CASSQVGDRALRFGNEQFF	TGTGCCAGCAGCCAGGTAGGGGACAGGGCTCTGCGCTTCGGCAATGAGCAGTTCTTC
TRBJ2-1	many	TRBD2	TRBV20-1	CSASQSSGLLLQFF	TGCAGTGCTAGTCAATCTAGCGGGCTATTATTGCAGTTCTTC
TRBJ1-1	many	.	TRBV29-1	CSVEARASTEAFF	TGCAGCGTTGAAGCGAGAGCAAGCACTGAAGCTTTCTTT
TRBJ2-2	many	.	TRBV12-3/TRBV12-4	CASSLRTGTGELFF	TGTGCCAGCAGTTTACGTACCGGTACCGGGGAGCTGTTTTTT
TRBJ2-7	few	.	TRBV4-2	CASSQVTPEIYF	TGTGCCAGCAGCCAAGTCACGCCCGAGATTTACTTC
TRBJ2-5	many	TRBD2	TRBV12-3/TRBV12-4	CASGLGAGGLDTQYF	TGTGCCAGCGGGTTAGGAGCGGGAGGTCTTGACACCCAGTACTTC
TRBJ2-7	many	.	TRBV20-1	CSAIRTGNYEQYF	TGCAGTGCCATCCGGACTGGGAACTACGAGCAGTACTTC
TRBJ1-2	many	.	TRBV6-5	CASGLSGLAYGYTF	TGTGCCAGCGGTTTGTCAGGTCTTGCTTATGGCTACACCTTC
TRBJ1-2	many	.	TRBV20-1	CSARSRQGFEDYGYTF	TGCAGTGCTAGATCCAGGCAGGGATTCGAAGACTATGGCTACACCTTC
TRBJ2-1	many	.	TRBV25-1	CASSDHSLNEQFF	TGTGCCAGCAGTGACCATAGTTTGAATGAGCAGTTCTTC
TRBJ2-2	many	TRBD1	TRBV10-1	CASSDRTGTNTGELFF	TGCGCCAGCAGTGATCGGACAGGGACGAACACCGGGGAGCTGTTTTTT
TRBJ1-1	many	TRBD1	TRBV4-3	CASSQGTAEAFF	TGCGCCAGCAGCCAGGGGACAGCTGAAGCTTTCTTT
TRBJ2-1	many	TRBD2	TRBV29-1	CSVGGTSGHNEQFF	TGCAGCGTCGGCGGGACTAGCGGGCACAATGAGCAGTTCTTC
TRBJ2-5	few	TRBD1	TRBV7-2	CASSSQGAKTQYF	TGTGCCAGCAGCTCGCAGGGGGCGAAGACCCAGTACTTC
TRBJ2-2	many	.	TRBV18	CASSPDRRNTGELFF	TGTGCCAGCTCACCCGACAGGAGGAACACCGGGGAGCTGTTTTTT
TRBJ2-1	many	TRBD1	TRBV11-2	CASSLMRGQGAVRYNEQFF	TGTGCCAGCAGCTTAATGCGGGGACAGGGGGCGGTCCGGTACAATGAGCAGTTCTTC